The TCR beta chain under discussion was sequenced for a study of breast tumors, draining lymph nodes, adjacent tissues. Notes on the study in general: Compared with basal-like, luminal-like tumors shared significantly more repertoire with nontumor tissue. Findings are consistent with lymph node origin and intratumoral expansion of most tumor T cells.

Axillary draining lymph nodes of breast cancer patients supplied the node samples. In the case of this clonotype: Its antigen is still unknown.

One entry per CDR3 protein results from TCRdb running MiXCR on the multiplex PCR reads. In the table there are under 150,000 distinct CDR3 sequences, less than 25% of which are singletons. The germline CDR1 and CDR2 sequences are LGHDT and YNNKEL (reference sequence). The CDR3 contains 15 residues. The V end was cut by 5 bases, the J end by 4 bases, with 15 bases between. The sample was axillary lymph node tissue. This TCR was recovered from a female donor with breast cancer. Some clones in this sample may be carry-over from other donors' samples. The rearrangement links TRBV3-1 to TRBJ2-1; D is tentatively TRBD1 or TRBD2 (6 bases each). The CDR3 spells CASSAGGGRYNEQFF. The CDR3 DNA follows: TGTGCCAGCAGCGCCGGAGGGGGGAGGTACAATGAGCAGTTCTTC.